Given below is one TCR beta chain in context. Its antigen is still unknown. The data originate from a study of response to subunit inactivated influenza vaccine. Study-wide results and limits: Seasonal influenza vaccination, on each occasion, was suggested by the authors to recruit few new T cells.

Germline assignment: CDR1 MGHDK and CDR2 SYGVNS. J lost 3 bases, V lost 3 bases, and 7 bases had no gene match. The CDR3 consists of 15 residues. TCRdb analysed the RT-PCR reads with MiXCR anew, one entry per CDR3 protein. The sample lists 150,000 to 200,000 distinct CDR3 sequences, approximately 12% occurring once. The rearrangement links TRBV25-1 to TRBJ1-1; 7 positions match TRBD1. Sequences were derived from CD8+ T cells sorted from PBMCs, sampled around 25 months after vaccination. This TCR was recovered from a man between 50 and 75 years old who received an inactivated influenza vaccine. CDR3 nucleotide sequence: TGTGCCAGCAGTGAGGCCGGACAGGTTTACACTGAAGCTTTCTTT. Protein: CASSEAGQVYTEAFF.